This T cell receptor beta chain was observed in a study of T cell responses to AZD1222 COVID-19 vaccine. V lost 1 base and J 2 bases, leaving 6 bases between the germline ends. The CDR3 covers 15 residues. In germline, CDR1 is LNHDA, CDR2 SQIVND (reference sequence). Produced via immunoSEQ multiplex PCR; TCRdb's table is partial and in-frame only. Of more than 120,000 clones detected, under 95% appear once; the ten largest clones hold approximately 5.4%. V and J are TRBV19 and TRBJ2-6; no definite D call. This material consisted of peripheral blood, taken on day 0 of AZD1222 vaccination. This sequence originates from an adult in good health. The CDR3 sequence: CASSIVRAGANVLTF. The CDR3 bases are TGTGCCAGTAGTATAGTAAGGGCTGGGGCCAACGTCCTGACTTTC.